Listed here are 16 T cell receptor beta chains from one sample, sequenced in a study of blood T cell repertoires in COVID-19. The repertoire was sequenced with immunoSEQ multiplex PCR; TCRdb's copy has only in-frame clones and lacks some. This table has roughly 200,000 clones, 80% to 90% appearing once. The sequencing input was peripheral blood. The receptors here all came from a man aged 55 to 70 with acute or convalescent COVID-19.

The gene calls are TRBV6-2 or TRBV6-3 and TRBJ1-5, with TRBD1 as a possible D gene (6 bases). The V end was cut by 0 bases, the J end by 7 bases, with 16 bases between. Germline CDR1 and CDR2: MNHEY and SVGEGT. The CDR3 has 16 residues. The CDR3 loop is CASSYSTRGGDQPQHF. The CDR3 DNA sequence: TGTGCCAGCAGTTACTCGACTCGAGGGGGGGACCAGCCCCAGCATTTT.

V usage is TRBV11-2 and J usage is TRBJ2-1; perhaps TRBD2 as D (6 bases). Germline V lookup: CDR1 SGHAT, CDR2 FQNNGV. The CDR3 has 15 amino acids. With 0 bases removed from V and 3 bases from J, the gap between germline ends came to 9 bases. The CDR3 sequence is CASSLERGLYNEQFF. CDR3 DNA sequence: TGTGCCAGCAGCTTAGAGCGGGGACTCTACAATGAGCAGTTCTTC.

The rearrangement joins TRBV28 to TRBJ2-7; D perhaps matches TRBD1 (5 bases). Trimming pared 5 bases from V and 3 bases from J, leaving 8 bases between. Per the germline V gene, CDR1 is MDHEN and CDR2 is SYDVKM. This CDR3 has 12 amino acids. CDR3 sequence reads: CASSPTDYEQYF. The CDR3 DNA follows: TGTGCCAGCAGTCCGACAGACTACGAGCAGTACTTC. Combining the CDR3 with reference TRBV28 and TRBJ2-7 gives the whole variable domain DVKVTQSSRYLVKRTGEKVFLECVQDMDHENMFWYRQDPGLGLRLIYFSYDVKMKEKGDIPEGYSVSREKKERFSLILESASTNQTSMYLCASSPTDYEQYFGPGTRLTVT.

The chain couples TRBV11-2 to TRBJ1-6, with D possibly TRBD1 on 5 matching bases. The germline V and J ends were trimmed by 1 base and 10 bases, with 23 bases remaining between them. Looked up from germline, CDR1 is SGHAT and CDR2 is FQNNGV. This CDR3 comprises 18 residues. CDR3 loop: CASSLGRVSGDPRSPLHF. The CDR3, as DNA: TGTGCCAGCAGCTTAGGGCGGGTGTCGGGGGACCCGCGGTCACCCCTCCACTTT.

The CDR3 here is CASRPLGQVDTQYF. DNA of the CDR3: TGTGCCAGCAGGCCCTTAGGACAGGTAGATACGCAGTATTTT. V and J are TRBV27 and TRBJ2-3, with 7 bases matching TRBD1. V dropped 6 bases and J dropped 5; count of bases not matched to a gene: 8. CDR3 length: 14 amino acids. Germline lookup yields CDR1 MNHEY and CDR2 SMNVEV (reference sequence).

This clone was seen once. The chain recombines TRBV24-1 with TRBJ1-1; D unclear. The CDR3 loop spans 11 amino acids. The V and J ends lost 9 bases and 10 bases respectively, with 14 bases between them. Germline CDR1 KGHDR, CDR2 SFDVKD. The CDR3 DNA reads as TGTGCCACCGGGGTTAACGGGGTAGCTTTCTTT. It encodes CATGVNGVAFF.

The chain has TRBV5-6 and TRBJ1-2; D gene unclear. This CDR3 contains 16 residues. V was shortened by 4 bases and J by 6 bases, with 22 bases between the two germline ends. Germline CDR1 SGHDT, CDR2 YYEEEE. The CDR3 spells CASSPTTRVPSHGYTF. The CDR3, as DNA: TGTGCCAGCAGCCCCACGACCCGGGTCCCTAGCCATGGCTACACCTTC.

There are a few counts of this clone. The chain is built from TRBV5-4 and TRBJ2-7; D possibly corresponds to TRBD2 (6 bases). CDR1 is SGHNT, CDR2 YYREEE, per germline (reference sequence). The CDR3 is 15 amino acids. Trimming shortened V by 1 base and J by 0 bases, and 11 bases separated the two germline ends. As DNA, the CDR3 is TGTGCCAGCAGCTTGCTCGGGGGAAGCTCCTACGAGCAGTACTTC. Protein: CASSLLGGSSYEQYF.

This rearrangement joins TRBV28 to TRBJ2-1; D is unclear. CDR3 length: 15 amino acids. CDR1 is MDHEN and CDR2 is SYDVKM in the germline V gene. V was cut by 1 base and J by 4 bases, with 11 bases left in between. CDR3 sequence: CASSLYPPDYNEQFF. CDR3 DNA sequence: TGTGCCAGCAGTTTATATCCCCCAGATTACAATGAGCAGTTCTTC.

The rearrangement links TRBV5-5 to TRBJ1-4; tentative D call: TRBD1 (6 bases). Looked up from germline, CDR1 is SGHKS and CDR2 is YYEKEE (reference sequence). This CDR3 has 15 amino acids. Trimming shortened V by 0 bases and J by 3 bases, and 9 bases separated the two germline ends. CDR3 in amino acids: CASSLDRTANEKLFF. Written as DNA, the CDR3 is TGTGCCAGCAGCTTGGACCGGACAGCTAATGAAAAACTGTTTTTT.

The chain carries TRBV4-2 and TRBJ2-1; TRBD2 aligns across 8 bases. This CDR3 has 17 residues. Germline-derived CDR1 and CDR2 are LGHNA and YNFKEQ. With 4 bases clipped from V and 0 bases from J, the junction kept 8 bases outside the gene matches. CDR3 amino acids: CASSPEPGTSSYNEQFF. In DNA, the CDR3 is TGTGCCAGCAGCCCGGAACCCGGGACTAGCTCCTACAATGAGCAGTTCTTC.

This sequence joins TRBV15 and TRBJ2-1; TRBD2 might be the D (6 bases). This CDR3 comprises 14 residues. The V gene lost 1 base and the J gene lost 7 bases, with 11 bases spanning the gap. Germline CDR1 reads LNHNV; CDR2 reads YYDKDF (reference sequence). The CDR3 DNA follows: TGTGCCACCAGCAGAGGGGGGACTCCAAATGAGCAGTTCTTC. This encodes CATSRGGTPNEQFF.

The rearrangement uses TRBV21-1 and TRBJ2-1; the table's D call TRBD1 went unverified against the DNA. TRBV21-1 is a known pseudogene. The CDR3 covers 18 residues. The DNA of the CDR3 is TGTGCCAGCAGCAAAGGCCTCTCCAGGGTAGAGCCCTACAATGAGCAGTTCTTC. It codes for CASSKGLSRVEPYNEQFF.

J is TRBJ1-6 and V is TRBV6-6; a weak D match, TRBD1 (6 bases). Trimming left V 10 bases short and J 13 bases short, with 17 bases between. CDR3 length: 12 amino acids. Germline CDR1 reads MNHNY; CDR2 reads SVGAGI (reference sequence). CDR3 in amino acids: CAIWGQGGPLHF. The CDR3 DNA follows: TGTGCCATCTGGGGGCAGGGTGGGCCCCTCCACTTT.

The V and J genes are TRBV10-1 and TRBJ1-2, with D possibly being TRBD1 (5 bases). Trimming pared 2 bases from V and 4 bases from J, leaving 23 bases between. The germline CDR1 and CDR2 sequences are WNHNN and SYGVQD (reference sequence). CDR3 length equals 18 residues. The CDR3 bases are TGCGCCAGCAGTGAGAGGGCGGGGCCGGGCCGTTCCCCCTATGGCTACACCTTC. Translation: CASSERAGPGRSPYGYTF.

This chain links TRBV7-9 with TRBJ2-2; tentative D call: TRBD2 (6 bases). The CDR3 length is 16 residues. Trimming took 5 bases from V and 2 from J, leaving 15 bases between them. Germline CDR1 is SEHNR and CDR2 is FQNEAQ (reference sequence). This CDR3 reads CASSVGSGPNTGELFF. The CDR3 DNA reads TGTGCCAGCAGCGTTGGTAGCGGCCCAAACACCGGGGAGCTGTTTTTT.